Below, 16 T cell receptor beta chains from the same sample are listed, as sequenced in a study of cytomegalovirus exposure and HLA in healthy donors. Researchers ran the PCR with 60 Vbeta and 13 Jbeta primers. Clones were sequenced by immunoSEQ multiplex PCR, and TCRdb holds only the in-frame ones, with some missing. Altogether about 190,000 clones are present, 74% being singletons, with the ten largest covering approximately 3.1%. Sequenced material: PBMCs. Receptors were obtained from a woman in her 30s in good health and CMV-seropositive.

This sequence joins TRBV19 and TRBJ1-2; TRBD1 might be the D (6 bases). Trimming took 1 base from V and 4 from J, leaving 13 bases between them. CDR3 length equals 15 residues. Germline V lookup: CDR1 LNHDA, CDR2 SQIVND (reference sequence). The CDR3 region is CASSIVKTGGYGYTF. CDR3 DNA sequence: TGTGCCAGTAGTATAGTAAAGACAGGAGGCTATGGCTACACCTTC.

J is TRBJ2-1 and V is TRBV27; weak D call: TRBD2 (5 bases). Germline CDR1 is MNHEY and CDR2 is SMNVEV (reference sequence). The CDR3 extends over 13 amino acids. V shed 2 bases and J shed 10 bases, with 12 bases lying between them. CDR3 protein: CASSLASWREQFF. The CDR3, as DNA: TGTGCCAGCAGTTTAGCTAGCTGGAGGGAGCAGTTCTTC.

The V call is TRBV28, the J call TRBJ1-2; D might be TRBD1 (6 bases). CDR3 length: 13 residues. CDR1 and CDR2 (germline): MDHEN, SYDVKM. Trimming pared 7 bases from V and 5 bases from J, leaving 14 bases between. The CDR3 DNA reads as TGTGCCAGCACCGTTGACAGGCTGTATGGCTACACCTTC. Encoded protein: CASTVDRLYGYTF.

This clone was counted ten times or more. The V call is TRBV9, the J call TRBJ1-2, with unresolved D. The CDR3 has 13 amino acids. V was shortened by 4 bases and J by 4 bases, with 11 bases between the two germline ends. Germline lookup yields CDR1 SGDLS and CDR2 YYNGEE. The CDR3 is CASSTQRSYGYTF. The CDR3 DNA follows: TGTGCCAGCAGCACCCAGCGGAGCTATGGCTACACCTTC.

This chain connects TRBV11-3 to TRBJ1-1; D is unclear. V was cut by 5 bases and J by 3 bases, with 10 bases left in between. CDR1 is SGHNT and CDR2 is YENEEA in the germline V gene. This CDR3 is 13 amino acids long. This CDR3 is CASSPGDHTEAFF. The CDR3 DNA reads TGTGCCAGCAGCCCCGGAGACCACACTGAAGCTTTCTTT.

The rearrangement joins TRBV2 to TRBJ1-1, with D unclear. The CDR3 spans 11 residues. V lost 7 bases and J lost 8, with 11 bases in between. CDR1 is SNHLY and CDR2 is FYNNEI in the germline V gene. The CDR3 protein is CASTVTPEAFF. The DNA of the CDR3 is TGTGCCAGCACCGTGACACCAGAAGCTTTCTTT.

This chain joins TRBV9 and TRBJ2-2; 8 bases agree with TRBD2. The J segment lost 9 bases and the V segment lost 3 bases, leaving 13 bases of the junction unmatched. The CDR3 extends over 16 amino acids. Germline CDR1 and CDR2: SGDLS and YYNGEE. The CDR3, as DNA: TGTGCCAGCAGCGCCGGGTCTAGCGGGTGGTCCCGGGAGCTGTTTTTT. Encoded protein: CASSAGSSGWSRELFF.

This chain links TRBV5-1 with TRBJ2-5, with 7 positions matching TRBD2. Losses at the gene ends were 4 bases for V and 1 base for J; bases not matched to a gene: 10. The CDR3 spans 16 residues. Per germline, CDR1 SGHRS and CDR2 YFSETQ. The CDR3: CASSPFPLATQETQYF. CDR3 nucleotide sequence: TGCGCCAGCAGCCCCTTTCCACTAGCGACCCAAGAGACCCAGTACTTC.

This clone is a singleton in its sample. The chain employs TRBV27 and TRBJ2-2; 11 nucleotides line up with TRBD2. The CDR3 sequence is 16 residues long. Germline values: CDR1 MNHEY, CDR2 SMNVEV (reference sequence). Trimming at V came to 6 bases and at J to 6 bases, leaving 9 bases not matched to a gene. The DNA of the CDR3 is TGTGCCAGCAGATCGCTTCTAGCGGGAGGCGCCGGGGAGCTGTTTTTT. This sequence encodes CASRSLLAGGAGELFF.

In its sample, this clone was seen once. Its ends do not fully match the called genes, so a read error is possible. This chain links TRBV5-1 with TRBJ2-7, with D perhaps TRBD1 (5 bases). The germline V gene encodes CDR1 SGHRS and CDR2 YFSETQ. This CDR3 has 11 residues. CDR3 sequence reads: CASSLKQVVNF. The CDR3 coding sequence is TGCGCCAGCAGCTTGAAACAGGTTGTGAACTTC.

This clone was seen more than once but under ten times. The chain links TRBV5-5 to TRBJ2-4, with 8 bases identical to TRBD1. CDR3 length: 18 residues. CDR1 SGHKS and CDR2 YYEKEE come from the germline V gene (reference sequence). V lost 1 base to trimming and J lost 1 base; unmatched junction nucleotides: 10. The CDR3, as DNA: TGTGCCAGCAGCTTGTTACTCCTGGACAGGGTCGCCAAAAACATTCAGTACTTC. Translation gives CASSLLLLDRVAKNIQYF.

The chain combines TRBV21-1 with TRBJ2-2; TRBD2 is the table's D call, not checked against the DNA. TRBV21-1 constitutes a pseudogene. The CDR3 length is 19 residues. The CDR3 DNA sequence: TGTGCCAGCAGCAAAGAGGCTAGCGGGACCCTACCTAACACCGGGGAGCTGTTTTTT. It is translated as CASSKEASGTLPNTGELFF.

The V call is TRBV29-1, the J call TRBJ1-1, with D perhaps matching TRBD1 (5 bases). The length of the CDR3 is 13 residues. From germline, CDR1 is SQVTM and CDR2 ANQGSEA. The ends were cut back, 4 bases at V and 1 base at J, with 10 bases in the middle. The CDR3 is CSVVGGENTEAFF. The CDR3 DNA reads as TGCAGCGTTGTCGGAGGGGAGAACACTGAAGCTTTCTTT.

Notes on this clone: Germline and junction disagree at one end, which may indicate a read error. This rearrangement joins TRBV29-1 to TRBJ1-1; 7 bases map to TRBD1. The V gene's germline CDR1 is SQVTM and CDR2 ANQGSEA. CDR3 size: 12 residues. CDR3 amino acids: CSVWLTGADAFF. The CDR3 nucleotides read TGCAGCGTTTGGCTTACAGGGGCTGACGCTTTCTTT.

This clone was recorded once. The V call is TRBV27, the J call TRBJ2-5, with 14 bases matching TRBD2. Trimming removed 5 bases from V and 1 base from J; junction bases left unmatched: 12. The CDR3 covers 19 residues. From germline, CDR1 is MNHEY and CDR2 SMNVEV (reference sequence). The CDR3 loop is CASSRRPIGTSGSQETQYF. CDR3 DNA: TGTGCCAGCAGTCGCCGCCCAATAGGGACTAGCGGGAGCCAAGAGACCCAGTACTTC.

The rearrangement joins TRBV28 to TRBJ1-1; perhaps TRBD1 as D (6 bases). The V gene's germline CDR1 is MDHEN and CDR2 SYDVKM. The V end was cut by 8 bases, the J end by 0 bases, with 16 bases between. The CDR3 totals 15 residues. CDR3 protein: CASPPLDRVNTEAFF. DNA of the CDR3: TGTGCCAGCCCACCCCTGGACAGAGTGAACACTGAAGCTTTCTTT.